This TCR beta chain is from a study of blood T cell repertoires in COVID-19. Study background: Some COVID-19 samples were acute and others convalescent; all came from the United States, Italy and Spain.

Assay used: immunoSEQ multiplex PCR; TCRdb lists only in-frame clones, some missing. The sample has tens of thousands of clones, around 86% seen once. The CDR3 runs to 16 residues. Unmatched junction bases numbered 8, after V lost 5 bases and J lost 2 bases. Per the germline V gene, CDR1 is MNHEY and CDR2 is SMNVEV (reference sequence). The chain is built from TRBV27 and TRBJ2-7; 11 bases are a match to TRBD2. The sequence derives from a human donor in a cohort sampled during active COVID-19. Sequences were obtained from peripheral blood. CDR3 nucleotide sequence: TGTGCCAGCAGTCCGCAACCTAGCGGGAGGCCCTACGAGCAGTACTTC. Amino acid sequence: CASSPQPSGRPYEQYF.